The clone carrying this T cell receptor beta chain was counted ten times or more. The antigen is undetermined. Researchers reported that TCR beta cDNA libraries carried unique molecular identifiers. Around 500,000 cDNA molecules came from around 1 to 9.1 million T cells. TCRdb re-derived calls from the PCR reads in MiXCR, one entry per CDR3 protein. Of about 200,000 distinct CDR3 sequences listed, around 30% are singletons. This record belongs to a study of post-analysis software for immune sequencing data. At the level of the study: The courses of disease that were included comprised relapsing-remitting, secondary progressive and progressive-relapsing multiple sclerosis. General study results and limits: Patients showed TRBV5-6, TRBV5-1 and TRBV20-1 among several TRBV segments more frequent than in controls. People with multiple sclerosis had a significantly lower normalized Chao1 diversity than controls did. With F measure, samples from one preparation batch clustered together strongly.

V was pared by 8 bases and J by 5 bases, with 5 bases between. Per the germline V gene, CDR1 is DFQATT and CDR2 is SNEGSKA (reference sequence). The CDR3 runs 9 residues. This receptor was identified in a girl between 2 and 17 years old with multiple sclerosis. Sample: blood. V usage is TRBV20-1 and J usage is TRBJ2-3; D not resolved. The CDR3 coding sequence is TGCAGTAGGCAAGATACGCAGTATTTT. It yields the protein CSRQDTQYF.